This T cell receptor beta chain was retrieved from a study of blood T cell repertoires in COVID-19. Study details: The origin of the acute and convalescent COVID-19 samples was the United States, Italy and Spain. T cells, B-cell-depleted T cells, or PBMCs supplied cDNA or gDNA.

Unmatched junction bases numbered 13, after V lost 0 bases and J lost 0 bases. The CDR3 has 19 amino acids. Germline CDR1 is SGHRS and CDR2 is YFSETQ. Methods used by the authors: Using reference gene primer amplification, nucleated cell counts were estimated. This table comes from immunoSEQ multiplex PCR, and its TCRdb copy is limited to in-frame clones, with some not included. V, J and clone size are those of that table, while D and trimming were read from the DNA. Among 150,000 to 200,000 clones, 80% to 90% were seen once, and the ten largest hold roughly 3.3%. This TCR came from a man aged 18 to 29 with active or convalescent COVID-19. This rearrangement joins TRBV5-1 to TRBJ2-3; TRBD2 agrees at 7 bases. Material for sequencing was peripheral blood. The CDR3, as DNA: TGCGCCAGCAGCTTGGAGTCTCGATGGCTAGCGGTTAGCACAGATACGCAGTATTTT. It specifies CASSLESRWLAVSTDTQYF.